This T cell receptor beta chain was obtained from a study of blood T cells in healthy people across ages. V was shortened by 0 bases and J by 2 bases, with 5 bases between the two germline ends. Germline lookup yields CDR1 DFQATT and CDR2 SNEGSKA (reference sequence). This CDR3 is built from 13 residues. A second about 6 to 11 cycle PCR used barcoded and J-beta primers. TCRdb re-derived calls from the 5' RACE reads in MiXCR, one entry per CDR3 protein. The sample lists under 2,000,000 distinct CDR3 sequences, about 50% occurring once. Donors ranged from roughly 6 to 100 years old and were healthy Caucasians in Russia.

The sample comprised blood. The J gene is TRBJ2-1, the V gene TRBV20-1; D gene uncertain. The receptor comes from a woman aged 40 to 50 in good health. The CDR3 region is CSARDLPYNEQFF. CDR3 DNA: TGCAGTGCTAGAGATCTCCCCTACAATGAGCAGTTCTTC.